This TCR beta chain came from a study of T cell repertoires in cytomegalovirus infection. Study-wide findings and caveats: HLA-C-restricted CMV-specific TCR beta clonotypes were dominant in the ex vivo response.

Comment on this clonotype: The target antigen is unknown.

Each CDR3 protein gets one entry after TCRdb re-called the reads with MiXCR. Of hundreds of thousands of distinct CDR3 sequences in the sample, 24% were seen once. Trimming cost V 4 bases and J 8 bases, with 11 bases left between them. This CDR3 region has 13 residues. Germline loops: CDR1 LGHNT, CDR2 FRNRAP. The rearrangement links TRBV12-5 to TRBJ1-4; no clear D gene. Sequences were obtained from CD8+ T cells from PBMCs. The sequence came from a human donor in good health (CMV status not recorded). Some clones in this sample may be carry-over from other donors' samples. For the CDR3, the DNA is TGTGCTAGTGGTTGGGAGTCACGGGAAAAACTGTTTTTT. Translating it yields CASGWESREKLFF.